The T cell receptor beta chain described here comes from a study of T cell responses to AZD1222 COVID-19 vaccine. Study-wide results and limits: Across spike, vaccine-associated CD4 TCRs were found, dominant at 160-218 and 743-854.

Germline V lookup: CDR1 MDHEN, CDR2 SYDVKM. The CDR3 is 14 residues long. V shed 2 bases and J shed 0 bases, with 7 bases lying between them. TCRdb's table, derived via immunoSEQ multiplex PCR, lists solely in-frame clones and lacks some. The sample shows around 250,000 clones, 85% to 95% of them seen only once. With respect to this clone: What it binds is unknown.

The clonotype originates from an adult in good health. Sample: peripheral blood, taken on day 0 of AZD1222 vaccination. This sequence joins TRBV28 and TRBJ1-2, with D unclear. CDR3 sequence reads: CASSLGQPNYGYTF. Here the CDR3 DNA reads TGTGCCAGCAGTTTAGGGCAGCCTAACTATGGCTACACCTTC.